The 13 T cell receptor beta chains listed next were all sequenced from one sample in a study of T cell clonality in common variable immunodeficiency. Sequencing was performed with immunoSEQ multiplex PCR; in TCRdb, only in-frame clones are kept and a portion is missing. The sample gives around 50,000 clones, none seen only once, and the top ten clones hold about 5.9%. Source material: peripheral blood mononuclear cells. These receptors all stem from a person aged 18 to 70 in good health.

There are many counts of this clone. The read halts 3 residues ahead of the CDR3 end, with the missing end drawn from the germline J gene. The genes are TRBV12-3 or TRBV12-4 and TRBJ2-2; 7 nucleotides align to TRBD1. The CDR3 loop spans 14 amino acids. The J segment lost 3 bases and the V segment lost 4 bases, leaving 2 bases of the junction unmatched. This chain's CDR3 is CASSWDRYTGELFF. CDR3 DNA (partial): TGTGCCAGCAGTTGGGACAGATACACCGGGGAG.

At least ten counts were recorded for this clone. The CDR3 end lies 3 residues beyond the end of the read and is filled in from the germline J gene. V usage is TRBV7-6 and J usage is TRBJ1-1; D is ambiguous. The CDR3 is made up of 16 amino acids. Germline lookup yields CDR1 SGHVS and CDR2 FNYEAQ. V gave up 1 base and J gave up 2 bases, with 14 bases separating them. The chain's CDR3 is CASSLVLTTTNTEAFF. The DNA read from the CDR3 is TGTGCCAGCAGCTTAGTTCTGACGACTACAAACACTGAA.

Many counts were recorded for this clone. The CDR3 end is not reached by the read, which stops 3 residues before it; the germline J gene fills it in. This chain links TRBV5-1 with TRBJ1-2; D is perhaps TRBD1 (6 bases). CDR1 is SGHRS and CDR2 is YFSETQ in the germline V gene. CDR3 length: 15 residues. V was cut by 1 base and J by 4 bases, with 14 bases left in between. This chain's CDR3 is CASSLRRSDSYGYTF. The CDR3 DNA, read in part, is TGCGCCAGCAGCTTGAGGAGATCGGACAGCTATGGC.

This clone was counted at least ten times. The read ends 3 residues shy of where the CDR3 ends; the end is completed using the germline J gene. The rearrangement uses TRBV7-9 and TRBJ1-4; D gene ambiguous. There are 15 residues in the CDR3. Germline V CDR1 and CDR2: SEHNR, FQNEAQ (reference sequence). The V and J ends lost 8 bases and 0 bases respectively, with 13 bases between them. Here the CDR3 reads CASGRTIATNEKLFF. The sequenced part of the CDR3 DNA is TGTGCCAGCGGACGGACTATTGCAACTAATGAAAAA.

At least ten counts were recorded for this clone. From the germline J gene comes the end of the CDR3, since the read stops 3 residues before it. V is TRBV30 and J is TRBJ1-1; D is perhaps TRBD1 (5 bases). V lost 0 bases, J lost 3 bases, and 11 bases lay in between. Germline CDR1 reads GTSNPN; CDR2 reads SVGIG (reference sequence). The CDR3 sequence is 14 residues long. CDR3 bases read: TGTGCCTGGAGTGTAGGGGTCCGGGACACTGAA. Translated: CAWSVGVRDTE. The whole CDR3 reads CAWSVGVRDTEAFF.

This clone occurred a few times. The read terminates 3 residues before the CDR3 end, so the remaining end is supplied by the germline J gene. The rearrangement links TRBV2 to TRBJ2-4; 10 bases are shared with TRBD1. The CDR3 spans 14 residues. Germline CDR1 is SNHLY and CDR2 is FYNNEI. CDR3 amino acids: CASSEWTGGNGQYF. The part of the CDR3 DNA that was read is TGTGCCAGCAGTGAATGGACAGGGGGTAATGGT.

Many counts were recorded for this clone. The CDR3 extends 3 residues past the end of the read, so its final part is completed from the germline J gene. This rearrangement joins TRBV2 to TRBJ2-2; D is unresolved. This CDR3 is 10 amino acids long. Deletions cut 6 bases from V and 9 bases from J, with 5 bases between. Germline CDR1 and CDR2: SNHLY and FYNNEI. The CDR3 bases that were read are TGTGCCAGCAGAGGGTGGGAG. Encoded protein: CASRGWE. The CDR3 in full is CASRGWELFF.

Many counts were recorded for this clone. The read ends 3 residues early relative to the CDR3; the germline J gene fills the gap. The chain carries TRBV7-8 and TRBJ2-1, with 10 bases that match TRBD2. The trim removed 2 bases at V and 4 bases at J, leaving 11 bases unmatched. Germline lookup yields CDR1 SGHVS and CDR2 FQNEAQ. The CDR3 runs 18 residues. The DNA read from the CDR3 is TGTGCCAGCAGCTTACCCCCCGCGTCTAGCGGGGGTTACAATGAG. Translating gives CASSLPPASSGGYNE. The whole CDR3 protein reads CASSLPPASSGGYNEQFF.

The table lists this clone with many counts. The CDR3 goes on 3 residues after the read ends, and that part is filled in from the germline J gene. The chain has TRBV14 and TRBJ1-2, with TRBD1 as a possible D gene (6 bases). This CDR3 region has 12 residues. Per the germline V gene, CDR1 is SGHDN and CDR2 is FVKESK. The ends were cut back, 4 bases at V and 4 bases at J, with 7 bases in the middle. CDR3 sequence: CASSLRGYGYTF. The sequenced part of the CDR3 DNA is TGTGCCAGCAGCCTCAGGGGCTATGGC.

This clone has at least ten counts. This CDR3 reads CASSPEAYSGGQTGELFF. CDR3 DNA, as far as it was read: TGCGCCAGCAGCCCCGAGGCTTATAGCGGGGGGCAGACCGGGGAG. The chain uses TRBV5-1 and TRBJ2-2; 10 positions match TRBD2. The read ends 3 residues shy of where the CDR3 ends; the end is completed using the germline J gene. The CDR3 has 18 amino acids. After removal of 4 bases from V and 5 bases from J, the junction contained 14 bases not matched to a gene. Per germline, CDR1 SGHRS and CDR2 YFSETQ.

This clone was detected ten times or more. The read terminates 3 residues ahead of where the CDR3 ends, so the germline J gene completes it. The genes are TRBV30 and TRBJ2-7; 7 nucleotides line up with TRBD2. After removal of 8 bases from V and 6 bases from J, the junction contained 7 bases not matched to a gene. This CDR3 region has 11 residues. In germline, CDR1 is GTSNPN, CDR2 SVGIG (reference sequence). The CDR3: CAGAGFGEQYF. The sequenced part of the CDR3 DNA is TGTGCCGGAGCGGGGTTCGGCGAG. The variable domain in full, completed from reference TRBV30 and TRBJ2-7, reads SQTIHQWPATLVQPVGSPLSLECTVEGTSNPNLYWYRQAAGRGLQLLFYSVGIGQISSEVPQNLSASRPQDRQFILSSKKLLLSDSGFYLCAGAGFGEQYFGPGTRLTVT.

Note on this clone: The read terminates 3 residues before the CDR3 end, so the remaining end is supplied by the germline J gene. V usage is TRBV7-9 and J usage is TRBJ1-2; the D gene is possibly TRBD1 (6 bases). This CDR3 region has 12 residues. Germline V lookup: CDR1 SEHNR, CDR2 FQNEAQ (reference sequence). The CDR3 loop is CASSEQGVAYTF. CDR3 DNA, as far as it was read: TGTGCCAGCAGCGAACAGGGAGTCGCC.

This clone was observed at least ten times. The missing CDR3 end, 3 residues past where the read stops, is filled in from the germline J gene. J is TRBJ2-5 and V is TRBV7-8; TRBD1 is a possible D gene (6 bases). In germline, CDR1 is SGHVS, CDR2 FQNEAQ. This CDR3 has 14 amino acids. Trimming took off 5 bases at V and 5 bases at J, with 15 bases between the two ends. CDR3 DNA, as far as it was read: TGTGCCAGCAGCCAGATGACAGGCCGGGAGACC. The encoded protein is CASSQMTGRET. The CDR3 as a whole reads CASSQMTGRETQYF.